The next 28 T cell receptor beta chains were all read from a single sample in a study of PD-1 blockade in mismatch repair-deficient tumors. The table came from immunoSEQ multiplex PCR; TCRdb's copy has only in-frame clones and leaves some out. The profile shows 120,000 or so clones, 86% of them singletons. The material sequenced was peripheral blood, taken 44 weeks after starting pembrolizumab. These receptors were collected from an adult with mismatch repair-deficient cancer.

V is TRBV5-1 and J is TRBJ2-7; D is uncertain. This CDR3 region has 13 residues. V was cut by 1 base and J by 1 base, with 6 bases left in between. Germline CDR1 and CDR2: SGHRS and YFSETQ. CDR3 sequence reads: CASSLSRSYEQYF. The CDR3 bases are TGCGCCAGCAGCTTGAGCCGTTCCTACGAGCAGTACTTC.

The chain carries TRBV6-5 and TRBJ1-2; weak D call: TRBD1 (5 bases). This CDR3 is 11 amino acids long. The germline gives CDR1 MNHEY, CDR2 SVGAGI. Deletions cut 5 bases from V and 6 bases from J, with 7 bases between. The CDR3 protein is CASSGTDGYTF. The DNA of the CDR3 is TGTGCCAGCAGTGGGACTGATGGCTACACCTTC.

This chain uses TRBV7-9 with TRBJ1-1, with TRBD1 as a possible D gene (5 bases). Germline V gene lookup returns CDR1 SEHNR and CDR2 FQNEAQ (reference sequence). The CDR3 runs to 15 residues. The V end lost 5 bases, the J end lost 0 bases, and 13 bases lay between the germline ends. The CDR3 reads CASSPARGLNTEAFF. CDR3 DNA: TGTGCCAGCAGCCCGGCGAGGGGTTTGAACACTGAAGCTTTCTTT.

The rearrangement links TRBV7-9 to TRBJ2-7; tentative D call: TRBD1 (6 bases). V was clipped by 0 bases and J by 0 bases, with 12 bases between them. The CDR3 is 16 residues long. Germline CDR1 is SEHNR and CDR2 is FQNEAQ (reference sequence). CDR3 coding DNA: TGTGCCAGCAGCTTAGCTAGGCAGGGGACCTCCTACGAGCAGTACTTC. It is translated as CASSLARQGTSYEQYF.

This clone was counted only a few times. The rearrangement joins TRBV7-9 to TRBJ2-7; no clear D gene. V dropped 3 bases and J dropped 3 bases, with 3 bases sitting between them. There are 11 residues in the CDR3. The V gene's germline CDR1 is SEHNR and CDR2 FQNEAQ (reference sequence). This chain's CDR3 is CASSFSYEQYF. CDR3 in DNA: TGTGCCAGCAGCTTCAGCTACGAGCAGTACTTC.

The chain couples TRBV10-3 to TRBJ2-7, with TRBD1 identical over 8 bases. Germline loops: CDR1 ENHRY, CDR2 SYGVKD. The CDR3 loop spans 15 amino acids. The V gene end was trimmed by 6 bases and the J gene end by 0 bases; junction bases not matched to a gene: 7. Here the CDR3 DNA reads TGTGCCATCAGCCAGACAGGGGCCAGCTCCTACGAGCAGTACTTC. Translation: CAISQTGASSYEQYF.

V and J are TRBV11-2 and TRBJ2-2; D ambiguous. The CDR3 consists of 14 residues. Germline CDR1 is SGHAT and CDR2 is FQNNGV. Trimming left V 6 bases short and J 1 base short, with 9 bases between. CDR3 in amino acids: CASSRGRNTGELFF. The CDR3 bases are TGTGCCAGCAGTCGCGGACGGAACACCGGGGAGCTGTTTTTT.

The J gene is TRBJ2-5, the V gene TRBV28; D perhaps matches TRBD1 (6 bases). CDR1 and CDR2 from the germline V gene are MDHEN and SYDVKM. This CDR3 is 12 amino acids long. V was cut by 5 bases and J by 11 bases, with 15 bases left in between. The CDR3 reads CASSIMDSVQYF. In DNA form, the CDR3 reads TGTGCCAGCAGTATTATGGACAGCGTACAGTACTTC.

The chain couples TRBV25-1 to TRBJ2-3; 8 positions agree with TRBD1. V was pared by 2 bases and J by 6 bases, with 7 bases of the junction left unmatched. The germline V gene encodes CDR1 MGHDK and CDR2 SYGVNS. This CDR3 is built from 15 residues. The CDR3 DNA reads TGTGCCAGCAGTGAACAGGGGGCGCCCCACGATACGCAGTATTTT. Amino acid sequence: CASSEQGAPHDTQYF.

The CDR3, as DNA: TGCGCCAGCAGCCAAAACCAGGGAAGGGTCTACGAGCAGTACTTC. Residues: CASSQNQGRVYEQYF. J is TRBJ2-7 and V is TRBV4-3, with D tentatively TRBD1 (5 bases). Germline V gene data show CDR1 as LGHNA and CDR2 as YSLEER. The CDR3 is 15 residues long. The V end lost 2 bases, the J end lost 3 bases, and 14 bases lay between the germline ends.

V and J are TRBV6-1 and TRBJ2-1; D is ambiguous. The CDR3 consists of 12 residues. Trimming took 1 base from V and 4 from J, leaving 2 bases between them. The germline gives CDR1 MNHNS, CDR2 SASEGT. The CDR3 loop reads CASSEGYNEQFF. CDR3 DNA: TGTGCCAGCAGTGAAGGTTACAATGAGCAGTTCTTC.

This chain uses TRBV14 with TRBJ2-7, with a weak D call TRBD1 (6 bases). Looked up from germline, CDR1 is SGHDN and CDR2 is FVKESK. Trimming stripped 1 base from V and 3 bases from J, with 13 bases between. The CDR3 has 15 residues. The CDR3 loop is CASSQGQGKSYEQYF. The CDR3 coding sequence is TGTGCCAGCAGCCAAGGGCAGGGGAAGAGCTACGAGCAGTACTTC.

The chain has TRBV11-2 and TRBJ2-7; 7 nucleotides agree with TRBD2. CDR1 and CDR2 from the germline V gene are SGHAT and FQNNGV. The CDR3 runs 15 residues. Trimming cost V 0 bases and J 1 base; bases outside gene matches: 3. The CDR3 DNA sequence: TGTGCCAGCAGCTTAGAAGCGGGACTGTCCTACGAGCAGTACTTC. Amino acids: CASSLEAGLSYEQYF.

This clone was seen more than once but under ten times. The genes are TRBV20-1 and TRBJ1-2; the D is unclear. There are 11 residues in the CDR3. V was clipped by 3 bases and J by 8 bases, with 10 bases between them. Per the germline V gene, CDR1 is DFQATT and CDR2 is SNEGSKA (reference sequence). The CDR3 loop reads CSARISRGYTF. CDR3 DNA: TGCAGTGCTAGGATCAGTCGGGGCTACACCTTC.

Worth noting for this clone: The sample has other DNA sequences that encode this CDR3 too. The chain employs TRBV25-1 and TRBJ2-5; no reliable D call. Trimming left V 3 bases short and J 7 bases short, with 6 bases between. The CDR3 totals 11 residues. CDR1 and CDR2 from the germline V gene are MGHDK and SYGVNS. CDR3 sequence (DNA): TGTGCCAGCAGTGAGGGGTGGACCCAGTACTTC. Protein: CASSEGWTQYF.

This chain uses TRBV12-5 with TRBJ2-2; D is unclear. Germline values: CDR1 LGHNT, CDR2 FRNRAP. The V end lost 0 bases, the J end lost 6 bases, and 5 bases lay between the germline ends. This CDR3 comprises 13 residues. Here the CDR3 DNA reads TGTGCTAGTGGTTTGGTCGTCGCCGGGGAGCTGTTTTTT. This sequence encodes CASGLVVAGELFF.

This sequence joins TRBV7-8 and TRBJ1-2, with 12 bases matching TRBD1. The junction had 7 bases not matched to a gene; V was cut back by 3 bases and J by 2 bases. Per germline, CDR1 SGHVS and CDR2 FQNEAQ. The CDR3 covers 17 residues. The DNA for the CDR3 is TGTGCCAGCAGCTTTGGGACAGGGGGCCGACCGAACTATGGCTACACCTTC. Its protein is CASSFGTGGRPNYGYTF.

The chain uses TRBV28 and TRBJ1-2; D possibly corresponds to TRBD1 (5 bases). Trimming removed 2 bases at V and 5 bases at J, with 18 bases between. The V gene's germline CDR1 is MDHEN and CDR2 SYDVKM. The CDR3 is made up of 16 amino acids. This CDR3 is CASSLGVGGVDYGYTF. The CDR3 DNA reads TGTGCCAGCAGTTTAGGTGTTGGAGGGGTCGATTATGGCTACACCTTC.

This clone was seen a few times. The J gene is TRBJ1-3, the V gene TRBV18; D is possibly TRBD1 (6 bases). Germline values: CDR1 KGHSH, CDR2 LQKENI. Trimming left V 4 bases short and J 2 bases short, with 18 bases between. CDR3 length equals 17 residues. For the CDR3, the DNA is TGTGCCAGCTCACATCGCCAAAGAGCAGGGGCTGGAAACACCATATATTTT. Its translation is CASSHRQRAGAGNTIYF.

This clone was seen only once. The chain carries TRBV4-1 and TRBJ1-5; 7 bases match TRBD1. Germline V gene data show CDR1 as MGHRA and CDR2 as YSYEKL. J lost 5 bases, V lost 1 base, and 5 bases had no gene match. The CDR3 consists of 15 residues. CDR3: CASSQGTGDYQPQHF. The DNA for the CDR3 is TGCGCCAGCAGCCAAGGAACAGGGGATTATCAGCCCCAGCATTTT.

This clone turned up a few times. This chain uses TRBV11-2 with TRBJ2-5; D remains ambiguous. The CDR3 consists of 13 residues. Germline V lookup: CDR1 SGHAT, CDR2 FQNNGV. V lost 2 bases, J lost 6 bases, and 10 bases lay in between. CDR3 sequence reads: CASSLYGDKTQYF. The CDR3 nucleotides are TGTGCCAGCAGCTTATACGGCGATAAGACCCAGTACTTC.

V is TRBV5-4 and J is TRBJ1-2; TRBD1 is a possible D gene (5 bases). From germline, CDR1 is SGHNT and CDR2 YYREEE (reference sequence). Trimming took off 0 bases at V and 4 bases at J, with 16 bases between the two ends. The CDR3 totals 16 residues. The DNA of the CDR3 is TGTGCCAGCAGCTTGGCTGCAGGGAGACGGAGCTATGGCTACACCTTC. Translated: CASSLAAGRRSYGYTF.

This clone was observed a single time. CDR3 sequence: CASRMDSTYEQYF. The CDR3 bases are TGTGCCAGCAGGATGGACAGCACCTACGAGCAGTACTTC. This rearrangement joins TRBV27 to TRBJ2-7; perhaps TRBD1 as D (6 bases). Germline CDR1 is MNHEY and CDR2 is SMNVEV (reference sequence). The CDR3 loop spans 13 amino acids. The V end lost 6 bases, the J end lost 2 bases, and 11 bases lay between the germline ends.

The chain combines TRBV10-2 with TRBJ2-7; 8 bases fit TRBD1. V shed 8 bases and J 3 bases; nucleotides not matched to a gene: 0. Germline-derived CDR1 and CDR2 are WSHSY and SAAADI. This CDR3 spans 11 amino acids. CDR3 region: CASGQGYEQYF. The CDR3 region has the DNA TGCGCCAGCGGACAGGGCTACGAGCAGTACTTC.

The chain uses TRBV4-3 and TRBJ2-7; D ambiguous. Germline CDR1 is LGHNA and CDR2 is YSLEER. CDR3 length equals 15 residues. V was cut by 0 bases and J by 1 base, with 10 bases left in between. The CDR3 coding sequence is TGCGCCAGCAGCCAAGATCTCCCTTATTCCTACGAGCAGTACTTC. This gives the protein CASSQDLPYSYEQYF.

The chain joins TRBV20-1 to TRBJ2-3; D ambiguous. Germline V lookup: CDR1 DFQATT, CDR2 SNEGSKA (reference sequence). The CDR3 totals 11 residues. The V gene lost 7 bases and the J gene lost 4 bases, with 9 bases spanning the gap. The CDR3 reads CSVSRADTQYF. CDR3 sequence (DNA): TGCAGTGTTAGTCGGGCAGATACGCAGTATTTT.

V usage is TRBV10-2 and J usage is TRBJ2-4; the match to TRBD1 covers 9 bases. This CDR3 is 13 amino acids long. V dropped 10 bases and J dropped 6; count of bases not matched to a gene: 7. CDR1 is WSHSY and CDR2 is SAAADI in the germline V gene. CDR3 in DNA: TGCGCCATCGGGACAGGGAGTGGAAACATTCAGTACTTC. Amino acids: CAIGTGSGNIQYF.

The chain combines TRBV19 with TRBJ1-3; possible D gene TRBD1, 6 bases. The CDR3 length is 15 residues. Germline V CDR1 and CDR2: LNHDA, SQIVND (reference sequence). Trimming left V 0 bases short and J 2 bases short, with 8 bases between. Written as DNA, the CDR3 is TGTGCCAGTAGTATAGAACAGGGCGCTGGAAACACCATATATTTT. Translated: CASSIEQGAGNTIYF.